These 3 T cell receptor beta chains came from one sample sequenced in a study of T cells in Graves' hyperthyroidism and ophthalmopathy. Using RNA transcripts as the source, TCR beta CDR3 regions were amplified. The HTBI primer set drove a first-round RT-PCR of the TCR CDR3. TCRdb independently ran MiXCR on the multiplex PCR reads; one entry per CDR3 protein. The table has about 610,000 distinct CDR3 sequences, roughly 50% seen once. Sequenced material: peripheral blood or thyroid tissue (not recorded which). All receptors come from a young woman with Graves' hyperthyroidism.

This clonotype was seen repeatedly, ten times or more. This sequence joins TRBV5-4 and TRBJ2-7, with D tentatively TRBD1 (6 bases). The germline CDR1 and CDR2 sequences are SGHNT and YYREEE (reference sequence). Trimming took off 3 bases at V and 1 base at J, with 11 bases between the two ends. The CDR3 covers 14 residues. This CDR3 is CASSSPDSSYEQYF. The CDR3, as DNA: TGTGCCAGCAGCTCCCCGGACAGTTCCTACGAGCAGTACTTC.

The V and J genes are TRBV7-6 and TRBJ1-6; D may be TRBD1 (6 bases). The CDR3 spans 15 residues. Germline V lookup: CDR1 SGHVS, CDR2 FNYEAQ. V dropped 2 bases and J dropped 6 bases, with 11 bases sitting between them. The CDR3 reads CASSLLGQPNSPLHF. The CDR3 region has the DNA TGTGCCAGCAGCTTACTAGGACAGCCTAATTCACCCCTCCACTTT.

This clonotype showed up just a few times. The CDR3 spells CASSWTSGRNNEQFF. For the CDR3, the DNA is TGCGCCAGCAGCTGGACTAGCGGGAGGAACAATGAGCAGTTCTTC. The chain has TRBV5-1 and TRBJ2-1, with 14 positions matching TRBD2. Germline assignment: CDR1 SGHRS and CDR2 YFSETQ. CDR3 length: 15 amino acids. V trimming: 3 bases; J trimming: 5 bases; junction bases outside the gene matches: 1.